This is a list of T cell receptor beta chains from one sample in a study of regulatory T cells in long-lasting Graves disease. Each CDR3 protein gets one entry after TCRdb re-called the multiplex PCR reads with MiXCR. The data show 650,000 to 850,000 distinct CDR3 sequences, with about 32% seen just once and about 40% held by the top ten. This sample comprised peripheral blood mononuclear cells (PBMCs), obtained when the disease was refractory, from a patient treated with antithyroid drugs. Receptors were obtained from a female donor with Graves disease. Both conserved end residues are part of each CDR3.

cdr3_aa	v_call
CASSVVGGAGGELFF	TRBV9
CASSARVFDGYTF	TRBV25-1
CAWKTGIGGKNIQYF	TRBV30
CASSSTDRELMNTEAFF	TRBV12-3/TRBV12-4
CASSLGVGDEQYF	TRBV7-7
CASSTPLTGENTGELFF	TRBV7-3
CASSLGAYNSPLHF	TRBV12-3/TRBV12-4
CASSELAGALNEQFF	TRBV2
CAVGRTGTLHEQYF	TRBV7-2
CASSLGQSANTEAFF	TRBV3-1
CSANPGQGVGTQYF	TRBV29-1
CATSGLLAGAYNEQFF	TRBV24-1
CASSRLVEKLFF	TRBV6-1
CASSPPGQGGTEAFF	TRBV12-3/TRBV12-4
CSARDVGEWQYGYTF	TRBV20-1
CASSWGAGSQETQYF	TRBV5-1
CASSYPSRGESSGNTIYF	TRBV6-5
CASSVYSNQPQHF	TRBV7-9
CSARDRNSPLHF	TRBV20-1
CASSLAQGITEAFF	TRBV7-9
CASRATTYEQYF	TRBV12-3/TRBV12-4
CSVEIYNEQFF	TRBV29-1
CASSPTYFTEAFF	TRBV7-2
CASVEATNEKLFF	TRBV7-9
CSASIGRAEDTQYF	TRBV20-1
CASGTDLMNTEAFF	TRBV5-1
CASSDGTGGYGYTF	TRBV6-1
CASSLSGAAYNSPLHF	TRBV5-1
CASRQLAENEQFF	TRBV2
CASSRPGQGSIGETQYF	TRBV18
CASSYVEGGSEAFF	TRBV6-2/TRBV6-3
CAWSAGGEQYF	TRBV30
CASSTPLQGAETQYF	TRBV12-3/TRBV12-4
CASNWISAGDHGELFF	TRBV6-1
CASSGGNSYEQYF	TRBV2
CATSTQRGQGMRGYTF	TRBV15
CASSYSGGRYGYTF	TRBV6-5
CASSWDKPPSEQYF	TRBV12-3/TRBV12-4
CASSIGGKPYYEQYF	TRBV19
CSASPPGPLAKNIQYF	TRBV20-1
CASSHTGLAGPYEQYF	TRBV14
CASTRGGDNEQYF	TRBV5-1
CASSSTGGGYTF	TRBV12-3/TRBV12-4
CSARGLAQETQYF	TRBV20-1
CSVVKGPETQYF	TRBV29-1
CASSLVTGSGYTF	TRBV28
CASSQDRGGVGTEAFF	TRBV5-1
CASSHPRRGSLSYEQYF	TRBV4-1
CSARDWRASTDTQYF	TRBV20-1
CASSEGPQRGNTIYF	TRBV25-1
CASNIESGREEETQYF	TRBV6-1
CASSSLTDEETQYF	TRBV27
CAWSSLAVSGEQYF	TRBV30
CASSSGFDNSPLHF	TRBV19
CASSQDGGFNQPQHF	TRBV3-1
CASTALGTGNQPQHF	TRBV19
CASTWGVNTEAFF	TRBV12-3/TRBV12-4
CASSLVDNTYEQYF	TRBV7-2
CSARSDRVREQYF	TRBV20-1
CASSQGTVMNTEAFF	TRBV3-1